Below, 13 T cell receptor beta chains from the same sample are listed, as sequenced in a study of control samples from healthy donors and cancer patients. Sequencing used immunoSEQ multiplex PCR; TCRdb keeps in-frame clones, though not all of them. The sample has about 160,000 clones; roughly 90% are singletons. Sequenced sample: blood. The source of these receptors is a woman aged 25 to 39 in good health.

The rearrangement links TRBV6-5 to TRBJ2-2, with D perhaps TRBD2 (5 bases). There are 14 residues in the CDR3. V lost 8 bases and J 1 base, leaving 11 bases between the germline ends. CDR1 and CDR2 from the germline V gene are MNHEY and SVGAGI. CDR3 sequence: CASARAENTGELFF. The CDR3 DNA sequence: TGTGCCAGCGCGCGGGCCGAGAACACCGGGGAGCTGTTTTTT.

V usage is TRBV28 and J usage is TRBJ2-5, with D perhaps matching TRBD1 or TRBD2 (5 bases each). Looked up from germline, CDR1 is MDHEN and CDR2 is SYDVKM. The CDR3 covers 15 residues. Trimming cost V 5 bases and J 5 bases, with 18 bases left between them. CDR3: CASSPRDLPRETQYF. Written as DNA, the CDR3 is TGTGCCAGCAGTCCTCGGGACCTACCGCGGGAGACCCAGTACTTC.

The chain links TRBV10-3 to TRBJ2-7, with TRBD2 as a possible D gene (5 bases). Germline V gives CDR1 ENHRY, CDR2 SYGVKD. Between the trimmed V and J ends, which lost 0 bases and 1 base, there was a span of 7 bases. The CDR3 loop spans 14 amino acids. The CDR3 is CAISESWESYEQYF. For the CDR3, the DNA is TGTGCCATCAGTGAGTCGTGGGAGTCCTACGAGCAGTACTTC.

The chain links TRBV11-2 to TRBJ1-4, with unresolved D. The CDR3 loop spans 17 amino acids. V was trimmed by 2 bases and J by 1 base, leaving 14 bases between them. The germline CDR1 and CDR2 sequences are SGHAT and FQNNGV. CDR3 sequence reads: CASSLPRGGETNEKLFF. For the CDR3, the DNA is TGTGCCAGCAGCTTACCCCGGGGTGGGGAAACTAATGAAAAACTGTTTTTT.

This clone showed up just once. This rearrangement joins TRBV11-2 to TRBJ2-7; 7 bases align to TRBD1. CDR1 is SGHAT and CDR2 is FQNNGV in the germline V gene. This CDR3 region has 14 residues. The trim removed 1 base at V and 3 bases at J, leaving 3 bases unmatched. The CDR3, as DNA: TGTGCCAGCAGCTTAGGACAGGGTAACTACGAGCAGTACTTC. Translated: CASSLGQGNYEQYF.

The rearrangement links TRBV4-1 to TRBJ2-7, with a tentative D call TRBD2 (5 bases). V lost 0 bases, J lost 3 bases, and 18 bases lay in between. Germline CDR1 is MGHRA and CDR2 is YSYEKL. CDR3 length equals 17 residues. CDR3 loop: CASSQDRSRTGFYEQYF. CDR3 coding DNA: TGCGCCAGCAGCCAAGATCGTTCCAGGACGGGGTTCTACGAGCAGTACTTC.

This chain links TRBV7-8 with TRBJ1-2; D remains unclear. With 5 bases removed from V and 4 bases from J, the gap between germline ends came to 11 bases. The CDR3 loop spans 13 amino acids. Germline CDR1 and CDR2: SGHVS and FQNEAQ. For the CDR3, the DNA is TGTGCCAGCAGCCCTACAGAGCTCTATGGCTACACCTTC. Amino acid sequence: CASSPTELYGYTF.

The CDR3 DNA is TGTGCCAGCAGCCTCCCCAGGGGAAAGGGAGGCTATGGCTACACCTTC. This codes for CASSLPRGKGGYGYTF. The chain uses TRBV7-2 and TRBJ1-2; TRBD1 might be the D (6 bases). Germline V gives CDR1 SGHTA, CDR2 FQGNSA. CDR3 length: 16 residues. V lost 5 bases and J 4 bases, leaving 20 bases between the germline ends. The full variable domain, completed using reference TRBV7-2 and TRBJ1-2, is GAGVSQSPSNKVTEKGKDVELRCDPISGHTALYWYRQSLGQGLEFLIYFQGNSAPDKSGLPSDRFSAERTGGSVSTLTIQRTQQEDSAVYLCASSLPRGKGGYGYTFGSGTRLTVV.

CDR3 sequence: CASTLTSSYNEQFF. The DNA of the CDR3 is TGTGCCAGCACATTAACTAGCTCCTACAATGAGCAGTTCTTC. This chain joins TRBV2 and TRBJ2-1; TRBD2 is a possible D gene (5 bases). This CDR3 spans 14 amino acids. V lost 7 bases, J lost 0 bases, and 10 bases lay in between. The germline V gene has CDR1 SNHLY and CDR2 FYNNEI. Combining the CDR3 with reference TRBV2 and TRBJ2-1 gives the whole variable domain EPEVTQTPSHQVTQMGQEVILRCVPISNHLYFYWYRQILGQKVEFLVSFYNNEISEKSEIFDDQFSVERPDGSNFTLKIRSTKLEDSAMYFCASTLTSSYNEQFFGPGTRLTVL.

On this clone: Other DNA sequences in this specimen translate into the identical CDR3. The chain combines TRBV12-3 or TRBV12-4 with TRBJ1-4; no reliable D call. The CDR3 totals 12 residues. Trimming shortened V by 6 bases and J by 8 bases, and 10 bases separated the two germline ends. The chain's CDR3 is CASSFPGEKLFF. DNA for the CDR3: TGTGCCAGCAGCTTCCCAGGAGAAAAACTGTTTTTT.

The gene calls are TRBV20-1 and TRBJ1-2; D is ambiguous. This CDR3 region has 11 residues. The germline CDR1 and CDR2 sequences are DFQATT and SNEGSKA (reference sequence). V lost 7 bases, J lost 2 bases, and 8 bases lay in between. CDR3 nucleotides: TGCAGTGGGTTCCTGAACTATGGCTACACCTTC. Its translation is CSGFLNYGYTF.

This chain joins TRBV5-1 and TRBJ1-1, with D possibly TRBD1 on 5 matching bases. This CDR3 has 15 residues. Germline CDR1 and CDR2: SGHRS and YFSETQ. The V and J ends lost 0 bases and 1 base respectively, with 10 bases between them. DNA for the CDR3: TGCGCCAGCAGCTTGGGTGCAGGGTGGAACACTGAAGCTTTCTTT. It translates to CASSLGAGWNTEAFF.

The genes are TRBV6-5 and TRBJ1-2; D gene unclear. The CDR3 is made up of 13 amino acids. V shed 10 bases and J shed 6 bases, with 18 bases lying between them. Germline CDR1 and CDR2: MNHEY and SVGAGI. The CDR3 sequence: CATAPDTTHGYTF. CDR3 bases: TGTGCCACCGCACCCGACACCACACATGGCTACACCTTC.